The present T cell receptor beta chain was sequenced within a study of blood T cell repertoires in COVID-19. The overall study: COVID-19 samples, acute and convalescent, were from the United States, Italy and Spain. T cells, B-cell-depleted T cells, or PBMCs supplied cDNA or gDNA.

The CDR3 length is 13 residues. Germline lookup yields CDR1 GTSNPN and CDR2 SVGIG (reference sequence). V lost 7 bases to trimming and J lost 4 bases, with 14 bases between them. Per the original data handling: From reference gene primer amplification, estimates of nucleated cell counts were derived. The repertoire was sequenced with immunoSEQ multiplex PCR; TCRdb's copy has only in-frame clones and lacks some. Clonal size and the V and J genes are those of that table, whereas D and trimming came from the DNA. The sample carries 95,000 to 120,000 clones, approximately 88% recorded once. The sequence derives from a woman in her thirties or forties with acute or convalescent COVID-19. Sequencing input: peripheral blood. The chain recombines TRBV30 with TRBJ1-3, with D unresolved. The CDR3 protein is CAFDLLVGNTIYF. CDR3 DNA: TGTGCCTTCGACTTGCTGGTAGGAAACACCATATATTTT.